This TCR beta chain was sequenced in a study of T cells and Merkel cell carcinoma outcomes. With respect to this clone: Its antigen is not known.

Findings of the study overall: Merkel cell carcinoma outcomes were reportedly predicted by repertoire and T-cell density.

Here immunoSEQ multiplex PCR was the method, and the copy in TCRdb shows in-frame clones only, minus some. The top ten clones hold roughly 10% of a sample with about 15,000 clones, 75% to 85% of them seen once. Sample: tumor tissue from Merkel cell carcinoma. The source is a human donor with Merkel cell carcinoma.

The CDR3 sequence: CASSLLSGLLTEAFF. The CDR3 DNA sequence: TGCGCCAGCAGCTTGTTGTCTGGGCTCCTCACTGAAGCTTTCTTT. This chain connects TRBV5-1 to TRBJ1-1; D remains unclear. This CDR3 contains 15 residues. Germline V lookup: CDR1 SGHRS, CDR2 YFSETQ. V was shortened by 1 base and J by 4 bases, with 14 bases between the two germline ends.